This T cell receptor beta chain is from a study of T cells in localized non-small cell lung cancer. This CDR3 region has 15 residues. The V and J ends lost 5 bases and 2 bases, in that order; junction bases with no gene match: 6. Per the germline V gene, CDR1 is LNHDA and CDR2 is SQIVND (reference sequence). Libraries were prepared by immunoSEQ multiplex PCR; TCRdb keeps only in-frame clonotypes and omits some of them. The data hold just over 20,000 clones, with approximately 87% observed a single time. The V call is TRBV19, the J call TRBJ1-3, with 7 bases fitting TRBD1. Sequences were derived from PBMCs, sampled before any cancer treatment. The receptor's source is a woman aged 40-69 years with stage II squamous cell lung carcinoma. The CDR3 DNA is TGTGCCAGTAGTTACAATCAGGGGGCTGGAAACACCATATATTTT. It encodes CASSYNQGAGNTIYF.